This entry concerns a single T cell receptor beta chain. Germline-derived CDR1 and CDR2 are MGHRA and YSYEKL. V shed 4 bases and J 3 bases; nucleotides not matched to a gene: 7. The length of the CDR3 is 15 residues. In the original processing: Estimated nucleated cell counts came from reference gene primer amplification. Profiling relied on immunoSEQ multiplex PCR, and the TCRdb table lists in-frame clones only, not all of them. V and J calls plus clone size are reproduced from that table; the DNA served to infer D and trimming. The table shows 130,000 or so clones, with 80% to 85% occurring only once. The sample belongs to a study of blood T cell repertoires in COVID-19. At the level of the study: Acute and convalescent COVID-19 samples came from the United States, Italy and Spain. Nucleic acid was either cDNA or gDNA, and it came from T cells, B-cell-depleted T cells, or PBMCs.

The Seattle patients joined while their infection was active and were tracked longitudinally afterward. The J gene is TRBJ2-3, the V gene TRBV4-1; 7 bases are a match to TRBD2. The source material was peripheral blood. This TCR was sampled from a man in his thirties or forties with COVID-19, enrolled during active disease. The CDR3 nucleotides read TGCGCCAGCAGCCGAGCAGCGGGGACGACAGATACGCAGTATTTT. This gives the protein CASSRAAGTTDTQYF.